The rows below give T cell receptor beta chains drawn from one sample of a study of response to subunit inactivated influenza vaccine. TCRdb re-derived calls from the RT-PCR reads in MiXCR, one entry per CDR3 protein. The table records approximately 700,000 distinct CDR3 sequences, around a sixth of them present only once. The sequenced sample was PBMCs from blood, obtained roughly 13 days after vaccination. Receptors originate from a man aged 50 to 60 who received an inactivated influenza vaccine. Each CDR3 is given with its conserved first and last residue. A D gene is named only where the DNA matches it firmly. Clone size, where shown, is once, few, many, or a class for clones that have expanded.

d_gene	j_gene	v_gene	abundance	CDR3aa	CDR3nt
-	TRBJ2-1	TRBV6-1	-	CASRPGDIYNEQFF	TGTGCCAGCAGACCGGGGGATATCTACAATGAGCAGTTCTTC
TRBD2	TRBJ2-1	TRBV19	-	CASSIDHLAGVADEQFF	TGTGCCAGTAGTATCGATCATCTAGCGGGAGTAGCCGATGAGCAGTTCTTC
-	TRBJ2-5	TRBV20-1	-	CSARGSHRAETQYF	TGCAGTGCTAGGGGGAGCCACAGAGCGGAGACCCAGTACTTC
TRBD2	TRBJ2-7	TRBV6-5	-	CASSSQGLAVYEQYF	TGTGCCAGCAGTTCCCAGGGACTAGCGGTCTACGAGCAGTACTTC
-	TRBJ1-5	TRBV3-1	few	CASSQGPPQPQHF	TGTGCCAGCAGCCAGGGACCCCCCCAGCCCCAGCATTTT
TRBD1	TRBJ2-4	TRBV12-3/TRBV12-4	-	CASSLGTGRNIQYF	TGTGCCAGCAGTCTCGGGACAGGGAGGAACATTCAGTACTTC
-	TRBJ2-3	TRBV7-2	-	CASSLPAARTDTQYF	TGTGCCAGCAGCTTACCCGCGGCGCGCACAGATACGCAGTATTTT
-	TRBJ1-5	TRBV20-1	-	CSASRGIGQPQHF	TGCAGTGCTAGCAGAGGGATAGGGCAGCCCCAGCATTTT
TRBD1	TRBJ2-7	TRBV11-2	-	CASSLFGTGPLGYSYEQYF	TGTGCCAGCAGCTTATTCGGGACAGGGCCTCTTGGGTATTCCTACGAGCAGTACTTC
TRBD1	TRBJ2-5	TRBV20-1	-	CSARGGQVLETQYF	TGCAGTGCTAGAGGCGGACAGGTCCTCGAGACCCAGTACTTC
-	TRBJ2-2	TRBV7-2	many	CASSLGYSYTGELFF	TGTGCCAGCAGCTTAGGGTACTCCTACACCGGGGAGCTGTTTTTT
TRBD1	TRBJ1-2	TRBV24-1	-	CATSDWDRGYGYTF	TGTGCCACCAGTGATTGGGACAGGGGCTATGGCTACACCTTC
-	TRBJ1-5	TRBV6-1	-	CASSGGISNQPQHF	TGTGCCAGCAGCGGGGGAATTAGCAATCAGCCCCAGCATTTT
TRBD1	TRBJ2-7	TRBV12-3/TRBV12-4	-	CASSSNRGHYEQYF	TGTGCCAGCAGTTCTAACAGGGGGCACTACGAGCAGTACTTC
TRBD2	TRBJ2-1	TRBV12-5	few	CASGYGTSGSSYNEQFF	TGTGCTAGTGGTTACGGGACTAGCGGGAGCTCCTACAATGAGCAGTTCTTC
-	TRBJ2-5	TRBV20-1	-	CSARGFMQETQYF	TGCAGTGCTAGAGGCTTTATGCAAGAGACCCAGTACTTC
-	TRBJ2-3	TRBV7-9	few	CASSKLRTSATDTQYF	TGTGCCAGCAGCAAACTTAGGACCTCTGCCACAGATACGCAGTATTTT
-	TRBJ2-1	TRBV2	-	CASSAGTQSLNEQFF	TGTGCCAGCAGTGCCGGGACCCAATCCCTCAATGAGCAGTTCTTC
TRBD1	TRBJ2-1	TRBV11-2	-	CASSQAFRGTGGHNEQFF	TGTGCCAGCAGCCAAGCTTTTCGTGGGACAGGGGGCCACAATGAGCAGTTCTTC
TRBD2	TRBJ2-5	TRBV3-1	few	CASSPERTSLQETQYF	TGTGCCAGCAGCCCTGAACGGACTAGCCTTCAAGAGACCCAGTACTTC
TRBD1	TRBJ1-1	TRBV5-1	few	CASSTKGATEAFF	TGCGCCAGCAGCACGAAGGGGGCCACTGAAGCTTTCTTT
-	TRBJ2-3	TRBV10-1	-	CASSDGHQITDTQYF	TGCGCCAGCAGTGATGGCCACCAGATCACAGATACGCAGTATTTT
-	TRBJ1-6	TRBV7-9	many	CASSLTGDNSPLHF	TGTGCCAGCAGCCTGACAGGAGATAATTCACCCCTCCACTTT
TRBD2	TRBJ2-1	TRBV11-2	-	CASRRPGLAGAKYNEQFF	TGTGCCAGCAGAAGACCGGGACTAGCGGGGGCCAAGTACAATGAGCAGTTCTTC
-	TRBJ2-2	TRBV4-2	many	CASSQEQGTGELFF	TGTGCCAGCAGCCAAGAGCAGGGGACCGGGGAGCTGTTTTTT
-	TRBJ2-4	TRBV5-1	many	CASSLPPEPGDIQYF	TGCGCCAGCAGCTTACCCCCAGAACCCGGGGACATTCAGTACTTC
-	TRBJ2-1	TRBV7-9	-	CASSPWGFYNEQFF	TGTGCCAGCAGCCCATGGGGTTTCTACAATGAGCAGTTCTTC
-	TRBJ2-7	TRBV25-1	-	CASSEWPEQYF	TGTGCCAGCAGTGAGTGGCCCGAGCAGTACTTC
TRBD1	TRBJ1-2	TRBV7-9	-	CASSLPRRQGTNYGYTF	TGTGCCAGCAGCTTACCAAGAAGACAGGGTACTAACTATGGCTACACCTTC
TRBD1	TRBJ1-5	TRBV7-2	-	CASSLAGQGAGQPQHF	TGTGCCAGCAGCTTAGCGGGACAGGGGGCGGGTCAGCCCCAGCATTTT
-	TRBJ2-5	TRBV29-1	many	CSVVGSGETQYF	TGCAGCGTTGTAGGGTCAGGCGAGACCCAGTACTTC
TRBD1	TRBJ2-7	TRBV3-1	-	CASSPVTGPGSKQYF	TGTGCCAGCAGCCCAGTGACAGGGCCGGGTTCTAAGCAGTACTTC
-	TRBJ2-7	TRBV10-3	-	CAAIAAGGEQYF	TGTGCCGCAATAGCGGCGGGCGGCGAGCAGTACTTC
-	TRBJ1-2	TRBV5-1	few	CASSFETYGYTF	TGCGCCAGCAGCTTTGAAACCTATGGCTACACCTTC
-	TRBJ2-1	TRBV11-2	-	CASSSTSFYEQFF	TGTGCCAGCAGCTCGACTAGTTTTTATGAGCAGTTCTTC
TRBD1	TRBJ1-2	TRBV7-2	few	CASSLRTGPNYGYTF	TGTGCCAGCAGCTTGAGGACAGGGCCTAACTATGGCTACACCTTC
-	TRBJ2-2	TRBV7-9	few	CASSSPAGSNTGELFF	TGTGCCAGCAGCTCTCCTGCAGGGTCGAACACCGGGGAGCTGTTTTTT
TRBD2	TRBJ2-1	TRBV12-3/TRBV12-4	-	CASGSLAGAYNEQFF	TGTGCCAGCGGAAGCCTAGCGGGGGCCTACAATGAGCAGTTCTTC
TRBD2	TRBJ2-3	TRBV4-3	-	CASSQDAGRPSDTQYF	TGCGCCAGCAGCCAAGACGCCGGGAGGCCCAGCGATACGCAGTATTTT
-	TRBJ1-4	TRBV20-1	-	CSARDSRTDQKLFF	TGCAGTGCTAGAGATTCGAGAACAGACCAAAAACTGTTTTTT
TRBD2	TRBJ2-5	TRBV5-1	few	CASSKSGGNQETQYF	TGCGCCAGCAGCAAGAGCGGGGGAAACCAAGAGACCCAGTACTTC
-	TRBJ2-1	TRBV5-4	-	CASRRRLPGRHNEQFF	TGTGCCAGCAGAAGAAGATTACCGGGACGCCACAATGAGCAGTTCTTC
-	TRBJ1-1	TRBV5-6	-	CASSFRTASLSEAFF	TGTGCCAGCAGCTTCAGGACCGCCTCCTTAAGTGAAGCTTTCTTT
-	TRBJ2-3	TRBV7-2	-	CASSFDYTDTQYF	TGTGCCAGCAGCTTCGACTACACAGATACGCAGTATTTT
-	TRBJ1-2	TRBV20-1	few	CSARAFGSLGGYTF	TGCAGTGCTAGAGCCTTTGGCAGCCTAGGGGGCTACACCTTC
-	TRBJ1-1	TRBV5-5	few	CASSLEARDTEAFF	TGTGCCAGCAGCTTGGAGGCCAGGGACACTGAAGCTTTCTTT
TRBD2	TRBJ2-7	TRBV6-5	few	CASSSIAGGVEQYF	TGTGCCAGCAGTTCGATAGCGGGAGGGGTCGAGCAGTACTTC